This T cell receptor beta chain appears in the sequencing data of a study of shared clonotypes between healthy human individuals. Study summary: The plates for each donor numbered three CD4 naive, three CD4 memory, two CD8 naive and one CD8 memory.

Some clones are missing from TCRdb's copy, which holds only in-frame ones; the method was immunoSEQ multiplex PCR. The sample includes hundreds of thousands of clones, around 67% seen only once; the top ten take about 1.8%. This clone was seen at least ten times. The length of the CDR3 is 16 residues. Germline lookup yields CDR1 SGHRS and CDR2 YFSETQ. V was pared by 1 base and J by 2 bases, with 15 bases between. The chain combines TRBV5-1 with TRBJ1-1; the D gene is possibly TRBD1 (6 bases). The sample comprised memory CD4+ T cells sorted from blood. Subset: CD45RA-negative fraction. This TCR was sampled from a woman aged 25 to 45 in good health. The CDR3 DNA reads TGCGCCAGCAGCTTGAATCTTGGGGGGGCCAACACTGAAGCTTTCTTT. Translation: CASSLNLGGANTEAFF. Combining the CDR3 with reference TRBV5-1 and TRBJ1-1 gives the whole variable domain KAGVTQTPRYLIKTRGQQVTLSCSPISGHRSVSWYQQTPGQGLQFLFEYFSETQRNKGNFPGRFSGRQFSNSRSEMNVSTLELGDSALYLCASSLNLGGANTEAFFGQGTRLTVV.